This T cell receptor beta chain was sequenced during a study of CD8 T cells in Susac syndrome. From germline, CDR1 is MGHDK and CDR2 SYGVNS. V lost 2 bases, J lost 6 bases, and 7 bases lay in between. The CDR3 length is 12 residues. The RNA input was roughly 0.5 to 1 ug, and it was reverse transcribed with random hexamers. TCRdb independently ran MiXCR on the immunoSEQ multiplex PCR reads; one entry per CDR3 protein. The sample has about 210,000 distinct CDR3 sequences; about 95% are singletons. This sequence originates from a human donor with Susac syndrome. Material for sequencing was CD4+ T cells from PBMCs. The rearrangement uses TRBV25-1 and TRBJ1-2; D perhaps matches TRBD1 (5 bases). CDR3 amino acids: CASSEGGNGYTF. The CDR3 bases are TGTGCCAGCAGTGAAGGGGGGAATGGCTACACCTTC.